One sample yielded the 21 T cell receptor beta chains listed below, sequenced in a study of graft-versus-host responses after intestinal transplantation. Produced via immunoSEQ multiplex PCR; TCRdb's table is partial and in-frame only. The sample lists roughly 10,000 clones; almost 95% were seen once. Material: PBMCs, obtained roughly 6 weeks after intestinal transplantation. These receptors were obtained from a human patient who received an intestinal transplant, so some T cells may come from the graft donor.

The rearrangement joins TRBV5-4 to TRBJ2-6; weak D call: TRBD1 (6 bases). Germline loops: CDR1 SGHNT, CDR2 YYREEE (reference sequence). Deletions cut 6 bases from V and 4 bases from J, with 17 bases between. CDR3 size: 16 residues. Here the CDR3 reads CASMPDRPSGANVLTF. For the CDR3, the DNA is TGTGCCAGCATGCCAGACAGGCCTTCCGGGGCCAACGTCCTGACTTTC.

The V gene is TRBV9, the J gene TRBJ2-6; no clear D gene. In germline, CDR1 is SGDLS, CDR2 YYNGEE. The CDR3 is 14 residues long. V lost 0 bases to trimming and J lost 4 bases, with 5 bases between them. CDR3 amino acids: CASSVDQGANVLTF. As DNA, the CDR3 is TGTGCCAGCAGCGTAGATCAGGGGGCCAACGTCCTGACTTTC.

This clone came up once. The chain uses TRBV9 and TRBJ2-2; D not resolved. This CDR3 has 12 amino acids. CDR1 is SGDLS and CDR2 is YYNGEE in the germline V gene. V dropped 4 bases and J dropped 6 bases, with 7 bases sitting between them. The CDR3 nucleotides are TGTGCCAGCAGCTCAGCGTCCGGGGAGCTGTTTTTT. Amino acid sequence: CASSSASGELFF. Combining the CDR3 with reference TRBV9 and TRBJ2-2 gives the whole variable domain DSGVTQTPKHLITATGQRVTLRCSPRSGDLSVYWYQQSLDQGLQFLIQYYNGEERAKGNILERFSAQQFPDLHSELNLSSLELGDSALYFCASSSASGELFFGEGSRLTVL.

This chain joins TRBV7-9 and TRBJ1-1; D not certain. The CDR3 totals 12 residues. The germline CDR1 and CDR2 sequences are SEHNR and FQNEAQ (reference sequence). V gave up 1 base and J gave up 8 bases, with 8 bases separating them. The CDR3 DNA reads as TGTGCCAGCAGCTTAGATCCGGCAGAAGCTTTCTTT. It codes for CASSLDPAEAFF.

In this sample, this clone turned up once. The rearrangement uses TRBV6-5 and TRBJ2-6; D unresolved. CDR3 length equals 15 residues. V lost 5 bases and J 0 bases, leaving 8 bases between the germline ends. Germline V gives CDR1 MNHEY, CDR2 SVGAGI. The chain's CDR3 is CASSGVISGANVLTF. The CDR3 nucleotides read TGTGCCAGCAGTGGGGTGATCTCTGGGGCCAACGTCCTGACTTTC.

The chain employs TRBV11-1 and TRBJ2-3, with D perhaps being TRBD1 or TRBD2 (5 bases each). V was pared by 5 bases and J by 2 bases, with 17 bases between. Germline V gene sequence: CDR1 SGHAT, CDR2 FQDESV (reference sequence). This CDR3 comprises 16 residues. CDR3 amino acids: CASSPGPGPLTDTQYF. The DNA of the CDR3 is TGTGCCAGCAGCCCGGGACCAGGGCCCCTCACAGATACGCAGTATTTT.

This clone turned up a few times. The V and J genes are TRBV5-4 and TRBJ1-3; the D gene is possibly TRBD1 (5 bases). The V gene's germline CDR1 is SGHNT and CDR2 YYREEE (reference sequence). This CDR3 is 14 amino acids long. V lost 4 bases, J lost 4 bases, and 12 bases lay in between. The CDR3 region is CASSSQGLGNTIYF. The CDR3 nucleotides read TGTGCCAGCAGCAGCCAGGGTCTGGGAAACACCATATATTTT.

This sequence joins TRBV5-6 and TRBJ2-7; 8 bases match TRBD2. The length of the CDR3 is 13 residues. Trimming removed 4 bases from V and 6 bases from J; junction bases left unmatched: 6. Germline CDR1 and CDR2: SGHDT and YYEEEE. CDR3 nucleotides: TGTGCCAGCAGCCCGCCCGGGGGGGGCGAGCAGTACTTC. Its translation: CASSPPGGGEQYF. Together with reference TRBV5-6 and TRBJ2-7, the CDR3 gives the full variable domain: DAGVTQSPTHLIKTRGQQVTLRCSPKSGHDTVSWYQQALGQGPQFIFQYYEEEERQRGNFPDRFSGHQFPNYSSELNVNALLLGDSALYLCASSPPGGGEQYFGPGTRLTVT.

The rearrangement joins TRBV5-1 to TRBJ1-6; 9 positions agree with TRBD1. Germline V gives CDR1 SGHRS, CDR2 YFSETQ. With V trimmed by 7 bases and J by 10 bases, 9 bases remained unmatched. The CDR3 is 14 amino acids. CDR3: CASGTRDRDSPLHF. CDR3 DNA: TGCGCCAGCGGGACCCGGGACAGGGACTCACCCCTCCACTTT.

The rearrangement uses TRBV2 and TRBJ2-1, with 9 bases aligning to TRBD2. CDR1 and CDR2 (germline): SNHLY, FYNNEI. Trimming removed 10 bases from V and 7 bases from J; junction bases left unmatched: 5. The CDR3 is made up of 12 amino acids. CDR3 nucleotide sequence: TGTGCCACCGAGCGGGGGGCTAATGAGCAGTTCTTC. Protein sequence: CATERGANEQFF.

The chain links TRBV9 to TRBJ1-1, with 11 nucleotides matching TRBD1. CDR1 and CDR2 (germline): SGDLS, YYNGEE. The CDR3 covers 15 residues. Trimming cost V 0 bases and J 4 bases; bases outside gene matches: 2. In DNA, the CDR3 is TGTGCCAGCAGCGTAGCAGGGACAGGGGGCACTGAAGCTTTCTTT. Translated: CASSVAGTGGTEAFF.

The J gene is TRBJ2-5, the V gene TRBV27; D uncertain. The CDR3 is 11 amino acids. Germline values: CDR1 MNHEY, CDR2 SMNVEV (reference sequence). V was cut by 6 bases and J by 5 bases, with 7 bases left in between. This CDR3 reads CASRWAETQYF. CDR3 DNA: TGTGCCAGCAGGTGGGCGGAGACCCAGTACTTC.

The CDR3: CASSEGITDTQYF. The CDR3 nucleotides read TGCGCCAGCAGTGAAGGGATCACAGATACGCAGTATTTT. The chain carries TRBV10-1 and TRBJ2-3; D is unresolved. The V and J ends lost 3 bases and 2 bases respectively, with 6 bases between them. The germline gives CDR1 WNHNN, CDR2 SYGVQD (reference sequence). The CDR3 runs 13 residues.

The chain recombines TRBV6-1 with TRBJ2-7; TRBD1 matches 8 bases. The V segment lost 2 bases and the J segment 2 bases; nucleotides outside the gene matches: 5. The CDR3 is made up of 15 amino acids. Germline values: CDR1 MNHNS, CDR2 SASEGT. CDR3 loop: CASSEMGTGAYEQYF. CDR3 coding DNA: TGTGCCAGCAGTGAAATGGGGACAGGAGCCTACGAGCAGTACTTC.

The rearrangement links TRBV2 to TRBJ2-7, with D uncertain. Trimming took off 6 bases at V and 0 bases at J, with 15 bases between the two ends. Germline V gene sequence: CDR1 SNHLY, CDR2 FYNNEI. The CDR3 extends over 15 amino acids. This CDR3 reads CASSERSLSSYEQYF. CDR3 in DNA: TGTGCCAGCAGCGAACGGTCCCTTAGCTCCTACGAGCAGTACTTC. Full variable domain (missing parts from reference TRBV2 and TRBJ2-7): EPEVTQTPSHQVTQMGQEVILRCVPISNHLYFYWYRQILGQKVEFLVSFYNNEISEKSEIFDDQFSVERPDGSNFTLKIRSTKLEDSAMYFCASSERSLSSYEQYFGPGTRLTVT.

This chain uses TRBV19 with TRBJ2-3; D gene uncertain. CDR1 is LNHDA and CDR2 is SQIVND in the germline V gene (reference sequence). The CDR3 is made up of 16 amino acids. V was trimmed by 3 bases and J by 2 bases, leaving 15 bases between them. The CDR3 DNA reads TGTGCCAGTAGTATCGGCACTGGACCCTCCACAGATACGCAGTATTTT. The encoded protein is CASSIGTGPSTDTQYF.

This chain connects TRBV2 to TRBJ1-2, with TRBD1 as a possible D gene (5 bases). V was shortened by 8 bases and J by 2 bases, with 18 bases between the two germline ends. The CDR3 length is 15 residues. The V gene's germline CDR1 is SNHLY and CDR2 FYNNEI. CDR3 in DNA: TGTGCCAGCCTCCCCCCTAGTCGGGGGAACTATGGCTACACCTTC. Residues: CASLPPSRGNYGYTF.

The chain employs TRBV5-6 and TRBJ1-6, with TRBD1 identical over 9 bases. This CDR3 is built from 15 residues. The J segment lost 9 bases and the V segment lost 4 bases, leaving 8 bases of the junction unmatched. Germline loops: CDR1 SGHDT, CDR2 YYEEEE. The CDR3 is CASSGIGQGSSPLHF. Here the CDR3 DNA reads TGTGCCAGCAGCGGAATAGGACAGGGGAGTTCACCCCTCCACTTT.

This clone was seen just once. V usage is TRBV5-8 and J usage is TRBJ2-1; 11 nucleotides align to TRBD1. J gave up 2 bases and V 0 bases, and 4 bases lay outside the gene matches. Germline CDR1 and CDR2: SGHTS and YDEGEE. The CDR3 runs to 17 residues. In DNA, the CDR3 is TGTGCCAGCAGCTTGGCCCGGACAGGGGGCACCTACAATGAGCAGTTCTTC. It is translated as CASSLARTGGTYNEQFF.

The J gene is TRBJ2-7, the V gene TRBV12-5; TRBD2 aligns across 7 bases. CDR1 and CDR2 (germline): LGHNT, FRNRAP. Unmatched junction bases numbered 9, after V lost 6 bases and J lost 7 bases. The CDR3 totals 13 residues. Here the CDR3 reads CASGSRDYPEQYF. CDR3 DNA: TGTGCTAGTGGGTCCCGGGACTATCCGGAGCAGTACTTC. Full variable domain (remainder filled in from reference TRBV12-5 and TRBJ2-7): DARVTQTPRHKVTEMGQEVTMRCQPILGHNTVFWYRQTMMQGLELLAYFRNRAPLDDSGMPKDRFSAEMPDATLATLKIQPSEPRDSAVYFCASGSRDYPEQYFGPGTRLTVT.

V and J are TRBV7-6 and TRBJ1-3; D is undetermined. The ends were cut back, 5 bases at V and 5 bases at J, with 25 bases in the middle. This CDR3 spans 18 amino acids. From germline, CDR1 is SGHVS and CDR2 FNYEAQ. CDR3 nucleotide sequence: TGTGCCAGCAGCCCTATCACTGATTTGGGCGAACCTCGAAACACCATATATTTT. As protein: CASSPITDLGEPRNTIYF.